This T cell receptor (beta chain) is drawn from a study of OX40 agonist ivuxolimab in advanced cancers. Overall study: Every 2 weeks, patients got intravenous ivuxolimab at one of six dose levels (0.01-10 mg/kg).

Assay used: immunoSEQ multiplex PCR; TCRdb lists only in-frame clones, some missing. Altogether more than 65,000 clones are present, approximately 88% being singletons, with the ten largest covering about 0.6%. CDR1 and CDR2 (germline): MDHEN, SYDVKM. The length of the CDR3 is 13 residues. V lost 5 bases and J 6 bases, leaving 11 bases between the germline ends. Exclusion of a patient followed from autoimmune disease history or systemic immunosuppression. Samples of blood were obtained at baseline, on cycle 4 day 1, and on cycle 7 day 1. V and J are TRBV28 and TRBJ1-5, with D unresolved. The sequence was obtained from an adult with an advanced solid tumor such as melanoma, head and neck, liver or kidney cancer. Sequencing was performed on CD4+ or CD8+ T cells sorted from blood, taken in a trial of the OX40 agonist ivuxolimab. The CDR3 bases are TGTGCCAGCAGTAGGGATTGGGGTCAGCCCCAGCATTTT. This encodes CASSRDWGQPQHF. The full variable domain, rest sourced from reference TRBV28 and TRBJ1-5, is DVKVTQSSRYLVKRTGEKVFLECVQDMDHENMFWYRQDPGLGLRLIYFSYDVKMKEKGDIPEGYSVSREKKERFSLILESASTNQTSMYLCASSRDWGQPQHFGDGTRLSIL.